The clone carrying this T cell receptor (beta chain) occurred once. Its specificity is not known. These data are taken from a study of blood T cells in healthy people across ages. Study-wide results and limits: Estimates of total diversity, which came from one million sequenced T cells, were considered to be underestimates.

Together with a sample-barcoded 5' primer, a J-beta primer mix was included in a second PCR lasting roughly 6 to 12 cycles. TCRdb fed the 5' RACE reads into MiXCR, producing one record per CDR3 protein. Of 600,000 to 1,000,000 distinct CDR3 sequences listed, 58% are singletons. From germline, CDR1 is SGHVS and CDR2 FNYEAQ. Deletions cut 2 bases from V and 12 bases from J, with 11 bases between. The CDR3 has 13 residues. This clonotype was sampled from a young man in good health. The chain carries TRBV7-6 and TRBJ1-6; D gene unclear. The specimen sequenced was blood. CDR3 DNA: TGTGCCAGCAGCTTATTCCCAGACCAACCCCTCCACTTT. As protein: CASSLFPDQPLHF.